Below are 20 T cell receptor beta chains sequenced from a single sample in a study of CD8+CD57+ T cells in acquired aplastic anemia. Genomic DNA acted as the template from which TCR beta VDJ combination and CDR3 sequence profiling were carried out. TCRdb fed the reads into MiXCR, producing one record per CDR3 protein. The sample consists of under 200,000 distinct CDR3 sequences, 48% of them appearing once. Whoever was chosen for sequencing had shown CD8+CD57+ cell expansion by flow cytometry. The source material was sorted CD4+, CD8+, or CD8+CD57+ T cells (not recorded which) from PBMCs. The receptors here all came from a human donor with aplastic anemia.

The chain joins TRBV29-1 to TRBJ2-7; 8 bases map to TRBD2. Trimming took 6 bases from V and 2 from J; bases not matched to a gene: 3. The germline V gene has CDR1 SQVTM and CDR2 ANQGSEA. This CDR3 is 12 amino acids long. The CDR3 protein is CSVRGGPYEQYF. In nucleotides, the CDR3 is TGCAGCGTACGGGGGGGGCCCTACGAGCAGTACTTC.

The V call is TRBV2, the J call TRBJ2-5, with TRBD1 matching 8 bases. J gave up 2 bases and V 3 bases, and 2 bases lay outside the gene matches. CDR1 is SNHLY, CDR2 FYNNEI, per germline. This CDR3 comprises 14 residues. This CDR3 reads CASSERQGQETQYF. The CDR3 coding sequence is TGTGCCAGCAGTGAGAGACAGGGGCAAGAGACCCAGTACTTC.

Comments on this clonotype: Just one base apart from a much larger clone, this may be a read error. This rearrangement joins TRBV4-3 to TRBJ2-7; D is perhaps TRBD1 (5 bases). The CDR3 is 13 amino acids. Germline CDR1 LGHNA, CDR2 YSLEER. Here the CDR3 DNA reads TGCGTCAGCAGCCAAACTGGGGCAGGGGAGCAGTACTTC. Protein: CVSSQTGAGEQYF.

The chain is built from TRBV2 and TRBJ1-1; D gene ambiguous. This CDR3 has 11 amino acids. Germline V lookup: CDR1 SNHLY, CDR2 FYNNEI. Trimming stripped 6 bases from V and 10 bases from J, with 12 bases between. The CDR3 DNA reads TGTGCCAGCAGGCCGGAACGGGGAGCTTTCTTT. Translating it yields CASRPERGAFF.

This clonotype occurred a few times. The chain links TRBV27 to TRBJ2-3; TRBD2 agrees at 11 bases. Germline trimming cut 1 base from V and 7 bases from J; bases unmatched to any gene: 7. Looked up from germline, CDR1 is MNHEY and CDR2 is SMNVEV (reference sequence). The CDR3 contains 16 residues. The CDR3 sequence is CASSLFSGRDGNTQYF. The CDR3 DNA reads TGTGCCAGCAGTTTATTTAGCGGGAGGGACGGGAATACGCAGTATTTT.

The V gene is TRBV20-1, the J gene TRBJ2-1; a weak D match, TRBD2 (6 bases). This CDR3 is 14 amino acids long. Germline assignment: CDR1 DFQATT and CDR2 SNEGSKA (reference sequence). Trimming removed 6 bases at V and 4 bases at J, with 16 bases between. CDR3: CSAPVAGPYNEQFF. Here the CDR3 DNA reads TGCAGTGCGCCGGTGGCGGGGCCGTACAATGAGCAGTTCTTC.

The chain couples TRBV19 to TRBJ2-6, with a weak D call TRBD1 (6 bases). This CDR3 has 17 amino acids. V lost 1 base to trimming and J lost 0 bases, with 10 bases between them. Germline CDR1 is LNHDA and CDR2 is SQIVND (reference sequence). The CDR3 reads CASSIGQGSSGANVLTF. The CDR3 region has the DNA TGTGCCAGTAGTATAGGGCAGGGGAGCTCTGGGGCCAACGTCCTGACTTTC.

This clonotype turned up a few times. The V gene is TRBV24-1, the J gene TRBJ1-5; D not certain. Germline CDR1 and CDR2: KGHDR and SFDVKD. The germline V and J ends were trimmed by 4 bases and 0 bases, with 6 bases remaining between them. CDR3 length equals 14 residues. CDR3 nucleotides: TGTGCCACCAGTGAAAAACGTAGCAATCAGCCCCAGCATTTT. Amino acid sequence: CATSEKRSNQPQHF.

The chain combines TRBV20-1 with TRBJ2-7; D is possibly TRBD1 or TRBD2 (6 bases each). This CDR3 region has 12 residues. V lost 5 bases and J 6 bases, leaving 14 bases between the germline ends. Germline CDR1 is DFQATT and CDR2 is SNEGSKA (reference sequence). CDR3 sequence reads: CSARGPAGEQYF. The CDR3 DNA reads as TGCAGTGCTCGGGGGCCGGCCGGCGAGCAGTACTTC.

This clonotype showed up many times. The chain joins TRBV28 to TRBJ2-2, with TRBD2 identical over 14 bases. Germline CDR1 MDHEN, CDR2 SYDVKM. This CDR3 has 16 amino acids. CDR3 residues: CVSGLAGAPGTGELFF. CDR3 coding DNA: TGTGTTTCGGGACTAGCGGGAGCCCCCGGCACCGGGGAGCTGTTTTTT.

There are many counts of this clonotype. This chain joins TRBV20-1 and TRBJ2-3; 9 bases are a match to TRBD2. The CDR3 runs 13 residues. Germline CDR1 reads DFQATT; CDR2 reads SNEGSKA (reference sequence). V dropped 3 bases and J dropped 6; count of bases not matched to a gene: 4. In DNA form, the CDR3 reads TGCAGTGCTAGTTACCTAGCGGGGGATACGCAGTATTTT. Its protein is CSASYLAGDTQYF.

The chain combines TRBV20-1 with TRBJ2-7; 7 positions agree with TRBD2. The CDR3 contains 16 residues. Trimming at V came to 0 bases and at J to 0 bases, leaving 8 bases not matched to a gene. From germline, CDR1 is DFQATT and CDR2 SNEGSKA (reference sequence). The CDR3 bases are TGCAGTGCTAGAGATTGGGGGGAGGGCCTCTCCTACGAGCAGTACTTC. Translating gives CSARDWGEGLSYEQYF.

This clonotype was detected many times. The rearrangement uses TRBV2 and TRBJ1-2, with TRBD1 identical over 7 bases. This CDR3 is built from 13 residues. CDR1 and CDR2 (germline): SNHLY, FYNNEI. Unmatched junction bases numbered 2, after V lost 3 bases and J lost 4 bases. DNA of the CDR3: TGTGCCAGCAGTGAGGACAGGATCTATGGCTACACCTTC. It yields the protein CASSEDRIYGYTF.

This chain connects TRBV6-4 to TRBJ1-2; D is ambiguous. CDR1 is MRHNA, CDR2 SNTAGT, per germline. This CDR3 spans 13 amino acids. V was pared by 6 bases and J by 7 bases, with 15 bases between. The CDR3 DNA sequence: TGTGCCAGCAGCGTGGATGGGGTTGGTGGCTACACCTTC. Translated: CASSVDGVGGYTF.

The chain carries TRBV10-3 and TRBJ1-2; 7 bases line up with TRBD1. Per the germline V gene, CDR1 is ENHRY and CDR2 is SYGVKD. The CDR3 has 16 amino acids. Trimming cost V 10 bases and J 2 bases; bases outside gene matches: 16. The CDR3 bases are TGTGCCAACTCTCCCGGGACAGAGCTACGAAACTATGGCTACACCTTC. Amino acids: CANSPGTELRNYGYTF.

This chain links TRBV7-2 with TRBJ2-7; no definite D call. The CDR3 runs to 13 residues. CDR1 and CDR2 (germline): SGHTA, FQGNSA. Trimming left V 7 bases short and J 0 bases short, with 10 bases between. Here the CDR3 DNA reads TGTGCCAGCATCCGGCCAAGCTCCTACGAGCAGTACTTC. This gives the protein CASIRPSSYEQYF.

This chain links TRBV7-3 with TRBJ2-5; D is uncertain. CDR1 and CDR2 from the germline V gene are SGHTA and FQGTGA. Trimming took off 2 bases at V and 6 bases at J, with 16 bases between the two ends. The CDR3 loop spans 15 amino acids. The CDR3 nucleotides read TGTGCCAGCAGCTTAGATGCTAGTAGAGGACAGACCCAGTACTTC. Its protein is CASSLDASRGQTQYF.

The rearrangement joins TRBV9 to TRBJ2-5, with D tentatively TRBD1 or TRBD2 (5 bases each). The CDR3 is 13 residues long. Trimming pared 4 bases from V and 4 bases from J, leaving 11 bases between. The V gene's germline CDR1 is SGDLS and CDR2 YYNGEE. The CDR3 nucleotides are TGTGCCAGCAGCTTAGGGGACCGAGAGACCCAGTACTTC. It is translated as CASSLGDRETQYF.

V gene TRBV9 combines with J gene TRBJ2-5; maybe TRBD1 (5 bases). Germline V gene lookup returns CDR1 SGDLS and CDR2 YYNGEE. The CDR3 covers 13 residues. The V gene lost 4 bases and the J gene lost 5 bases, with 12 bases spanning the gap. The CDR3 reads CASSLGVSETQYF. In DNA form, the CDR3 reads TGTGCCAGCAGCTTAGGGGTAAGCGAGACCCAGTACTTC. Combining the CDR3 with reference TRBV9 and TRBJ2-5 gives the whole variable domain DSGVTQTPKHLITATGQRVTLRCSPRSGDLSVYWYQQSLDQGLQFLIQYYNGEERAKGNILERFSAQQFPDLHSELNLSSLELGDSALYFCASSLGVSETQYFGPGTRLLVL.

The rearrangement links TRBV10-3 to TRBJ2-1; the match to TRBD2 covers 14 bases. Germline V CDR1 and CDR2: ENHRY, SYGVKD. This CDR3 contains 17 residues. V lost 6 bases, J lost 1 base, and 5 bases stayed unmatched. CDR3 residues: CAIRGGTSGGSYNEQFF. CDR3 DNA: TGTGCCATCAGGGGGGGGACTAGCGGGGGATCCTACAATGAGCAGTTCTTC.